This TCR beta chain was sequenced for a study of shared clonotypes between healthy human individuals. Method: immunoSEQ multiplex PCR; TCRdb's copy keeps in-frame clones and lacks some. This table has about 490,000 clones, roughly four fifths appearing once. As to this clone: Its antigen is unidentified.

Study-level findings and limits: There were few donors, and this limited the genetic and exposure-history diversity represented.

This TCR derives from a woman in her 40s in good health. Some clones in this sample may be carry-over from other donors' samples. The sequenced sample was PBMCs.

In DNA form, the CDR3 reads TGCGCCAGCAGCCTAGGGGACGGATCCTACGAGCAGTACTTC. Amino acid sequence: CASSLGDGSYEQYF. V gene TRBV5-1 combines with J gene TRBJ2-7; D is tentatively TRBD1 or TRBD2 (5 bases each). Germline V lookup: CDR1 SGHRS, CDR2 YFSETQ. V shed 4 bases and J shed 1 base, with 12 bases lying between them. The CDR3 length is 14 residues.